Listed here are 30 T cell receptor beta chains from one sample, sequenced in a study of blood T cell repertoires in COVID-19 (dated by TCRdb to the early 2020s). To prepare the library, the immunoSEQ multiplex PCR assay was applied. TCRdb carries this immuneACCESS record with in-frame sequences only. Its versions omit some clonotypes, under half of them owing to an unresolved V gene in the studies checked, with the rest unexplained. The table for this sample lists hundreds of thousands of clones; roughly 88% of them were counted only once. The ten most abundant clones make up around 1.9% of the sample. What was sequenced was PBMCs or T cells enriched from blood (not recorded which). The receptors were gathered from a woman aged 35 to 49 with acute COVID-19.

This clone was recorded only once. The CDR3 reads CASSFRDRDTDSPLHF. The CDR3 coding sequence is TGCGCCAGCAGCTTCCGGGACAGGGACACCGATTCACCCCTCCACTTT. The V and J genes are TRBV5-1 and TRBJ1-6, with TRBD1 identical over 9 bases. The trim removed 2 bases at V and 8 bases at J, leaving 8 bases unmatched. The CDR3 runs to 16 residues. Germline CDR1 is SGHRS and CDR2 is YFSETQ.

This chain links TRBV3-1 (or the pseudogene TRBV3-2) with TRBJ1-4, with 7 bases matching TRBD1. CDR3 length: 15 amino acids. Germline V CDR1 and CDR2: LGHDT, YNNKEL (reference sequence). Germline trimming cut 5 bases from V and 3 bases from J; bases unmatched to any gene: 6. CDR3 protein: CASSSPTGPNEKLFF. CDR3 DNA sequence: TGTGCCAGCAGCTCACCGACAGGGCCTAATGAAAAACTGTTTTTT.

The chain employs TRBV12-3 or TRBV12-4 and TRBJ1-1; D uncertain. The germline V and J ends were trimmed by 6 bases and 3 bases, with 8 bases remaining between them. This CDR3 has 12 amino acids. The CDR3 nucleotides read TGTGCCAGCAGCTCAATAGACACTGAAGCTTTCTTT. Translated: CASSSIDTEAFF.

The CDR3 nucleotides read TGTGCCAGCTCACCACCCTGGTCGCGGGGGTCGGATCAGCCCCAGCATTTT. It translates to CASSPPWSRGSDQPQHF. This chain uses TRBV18 with TRBJ1-5; maybe TRBD1 (5 bases). Germline V gene data show CDR1 as KGHSH and CDR2 as LQKENI. The CDR3 is 17 amino acids. Trimming shortened V by 0 bases and J by 5 bases, and 17 bases separated the two germline ends.

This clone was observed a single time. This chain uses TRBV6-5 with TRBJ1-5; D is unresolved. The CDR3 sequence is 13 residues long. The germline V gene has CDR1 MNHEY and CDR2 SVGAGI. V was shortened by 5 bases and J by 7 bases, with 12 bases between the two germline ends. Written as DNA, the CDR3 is TGTGCCAGCAGTACTACGGAGGGCCAGCCCCAGCATTTT. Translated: CASSTTEGQPQHF.

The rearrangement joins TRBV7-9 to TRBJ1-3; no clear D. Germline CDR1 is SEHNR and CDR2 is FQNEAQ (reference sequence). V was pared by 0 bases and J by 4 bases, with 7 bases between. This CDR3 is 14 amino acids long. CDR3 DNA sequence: TGTGCCAGCAGCTTAGCGCAGAAAGGAAACACCATATATTTT. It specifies CASSLAQKGNTIYF.

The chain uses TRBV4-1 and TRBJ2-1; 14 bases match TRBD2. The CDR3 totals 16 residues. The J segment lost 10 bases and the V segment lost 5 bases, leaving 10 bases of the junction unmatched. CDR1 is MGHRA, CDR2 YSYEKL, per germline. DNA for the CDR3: TGCGCCAGCAGCTACCCCGGGACTAGCGGGGGTCGGGAGCAGTTCTTC. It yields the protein CASSYPGTSGGREQFF.

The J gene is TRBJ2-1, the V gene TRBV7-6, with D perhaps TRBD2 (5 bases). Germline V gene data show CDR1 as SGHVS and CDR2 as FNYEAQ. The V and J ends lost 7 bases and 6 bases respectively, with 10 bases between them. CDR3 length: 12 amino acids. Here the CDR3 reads CASTSGLNEQFF. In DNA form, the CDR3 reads TGTGCCAGCACCTCTGGACTCAATGAGCAGTTCTTC.

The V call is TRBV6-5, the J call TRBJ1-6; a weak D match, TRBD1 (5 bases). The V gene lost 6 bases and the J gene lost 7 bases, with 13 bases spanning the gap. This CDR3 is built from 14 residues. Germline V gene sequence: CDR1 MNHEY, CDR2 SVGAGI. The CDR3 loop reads CASRRGRANSPLHF. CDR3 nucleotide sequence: TGTGCCAGCAGGCGGGGCAGGGCCAATTCACCCCTCCACTTT.

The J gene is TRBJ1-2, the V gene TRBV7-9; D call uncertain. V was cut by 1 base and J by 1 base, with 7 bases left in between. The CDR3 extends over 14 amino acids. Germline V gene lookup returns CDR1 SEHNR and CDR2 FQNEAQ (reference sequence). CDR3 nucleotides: TGTGCCAGCAGCTTAGTCGCCTATAACTATGGCTACACCTTC. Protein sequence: CASSLVAYNYGYTF.

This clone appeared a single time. CDR3 loop: CAWSRTASGNTIYF. The CDR3 region has the DNA TGTGCCTGGAGTAGGACAGCCTCTGGAAACACCATATATTTT. The V gene is TRBV30, the J gene TRBJ1-3; D is possibly TRBD1 (6 bases). Germline CDR1 reads GTSNPN; CDR2 reads SVGIG (reference sequence). Trimming removed 2 bases at V and 0 bases at J, with 8 bases between. The CDR3 is 14 amino acids.

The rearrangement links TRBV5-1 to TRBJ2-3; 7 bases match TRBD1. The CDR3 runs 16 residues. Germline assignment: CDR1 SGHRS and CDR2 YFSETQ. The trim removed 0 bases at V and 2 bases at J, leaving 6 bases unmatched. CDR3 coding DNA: TGCGCCAGCAGCTTGGCCGGGACAGCTTACACAGATACGCAGTATTTT. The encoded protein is CASSLAGTAYTDTQYF.

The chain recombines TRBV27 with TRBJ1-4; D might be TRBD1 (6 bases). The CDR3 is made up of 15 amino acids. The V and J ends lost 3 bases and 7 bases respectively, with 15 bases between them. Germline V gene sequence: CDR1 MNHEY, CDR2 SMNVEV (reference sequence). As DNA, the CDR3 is TGTGCCAGCAGTTTCCGGACAGATAGGAGTGAAAAACTGTTTTTT. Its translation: CASSFRTDRSEKLFF.

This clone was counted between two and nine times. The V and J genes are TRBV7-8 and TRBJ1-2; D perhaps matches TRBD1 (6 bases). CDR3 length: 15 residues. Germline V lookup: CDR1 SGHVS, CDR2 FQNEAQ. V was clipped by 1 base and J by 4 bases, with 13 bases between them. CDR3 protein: CASSLERGPGYGYTF. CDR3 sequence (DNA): TGTGCCAGCAGCTTAGAGCGGGGGCCGGGCTATGGCTACACCTTC.

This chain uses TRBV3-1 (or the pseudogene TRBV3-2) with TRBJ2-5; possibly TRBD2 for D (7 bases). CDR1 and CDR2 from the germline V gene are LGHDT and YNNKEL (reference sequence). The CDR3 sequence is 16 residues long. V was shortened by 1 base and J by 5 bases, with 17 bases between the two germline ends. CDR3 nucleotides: TGTGCCAGCAGCCAAGGTGGGGGGGGCCGGGTGGAGACCCAGTACTTC. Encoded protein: CASSQGGGGRVETQYF.

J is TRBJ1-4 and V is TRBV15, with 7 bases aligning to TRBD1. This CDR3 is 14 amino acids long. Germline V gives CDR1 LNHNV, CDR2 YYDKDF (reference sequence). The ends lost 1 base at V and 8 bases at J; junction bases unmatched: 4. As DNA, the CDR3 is TGTGCCACCAGCAGAGGACAGGGATTAGAAAAACTGTTTTTT. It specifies CATSRGQGLEKLFF.

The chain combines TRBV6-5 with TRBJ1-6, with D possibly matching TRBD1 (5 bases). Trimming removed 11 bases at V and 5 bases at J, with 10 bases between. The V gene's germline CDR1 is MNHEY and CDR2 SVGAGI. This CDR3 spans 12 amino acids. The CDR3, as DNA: TGTGCCGTTCAGGGTAATAATTCACCCCTCCACTTT. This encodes CAVQGNNSPLHF.

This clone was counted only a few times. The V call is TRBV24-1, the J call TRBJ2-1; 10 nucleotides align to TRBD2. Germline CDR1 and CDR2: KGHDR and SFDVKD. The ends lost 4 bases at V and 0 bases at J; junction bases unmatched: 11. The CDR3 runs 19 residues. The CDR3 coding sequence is TGTGCCACCAGTGACACTAGCCTTAGCGGGGGGAGCTCCTACAATGAGCAGTTCTTC. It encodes CATSDTSLSGGSSYNEQFF.

This chain's CDR3 is CASSPNGGYGYTF. CDR3 coding DNA: TGCGCCAGCAGCCCCAACGGAGGCTATGGCTACACCTTC. The chain combines TRBV4-1 with TRBJ1-2, with D hard to call. V lost 4 bases and J 4 bases, leaving 10 bases between the germline ends. CDR3 length equals 13 residues. The germline gives CDR1 MGHRA, CDR2 YSYEKL.

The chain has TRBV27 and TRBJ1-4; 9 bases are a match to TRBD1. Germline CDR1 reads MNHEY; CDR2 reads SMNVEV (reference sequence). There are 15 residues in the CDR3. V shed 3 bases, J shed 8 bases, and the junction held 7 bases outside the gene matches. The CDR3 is CASSFSDRGREKLFF. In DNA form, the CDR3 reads TGTGCCAGCAGTTTCTCGGACAGGGGAAGGGAAAAACTGTTTTTT.

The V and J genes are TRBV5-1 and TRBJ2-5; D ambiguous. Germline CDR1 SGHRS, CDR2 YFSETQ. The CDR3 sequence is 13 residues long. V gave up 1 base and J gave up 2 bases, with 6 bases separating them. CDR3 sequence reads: CASSLIRQETQYF. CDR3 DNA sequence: TGCGCCAGCAGCTTGATACGGCAAGAGACCCAGTACTTC.

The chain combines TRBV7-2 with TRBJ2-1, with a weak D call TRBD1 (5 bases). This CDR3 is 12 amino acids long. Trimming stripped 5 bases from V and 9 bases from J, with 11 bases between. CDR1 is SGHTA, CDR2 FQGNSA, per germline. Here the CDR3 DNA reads TGTGCCAGCAGCCGAGCAGGGCGTGAGCAGTTCTTC. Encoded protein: CASSRAGREQFF.

The CDR3 bases are TGTGCCAGCAGCTTAGTCCGGGGGCAGTACTTC. This sequence encodes CASSLVRGQYF. The V gene is TRBV11-3, the J gene TRBJ2-7, with D perhaps matching TRBD2 (5 bases). Germline V CDR1 and CDR2: SGHNT, YENEEA. With 1 base removed from V and 9 bases from J, the gap between germline ends came to 7 bases. The CDR3 runs 11 residues.

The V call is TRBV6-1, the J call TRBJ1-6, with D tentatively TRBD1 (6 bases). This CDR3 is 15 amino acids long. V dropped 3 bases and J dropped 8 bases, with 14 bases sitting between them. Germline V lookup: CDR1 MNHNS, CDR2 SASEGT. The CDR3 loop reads CASSDPLGQYSPLHF. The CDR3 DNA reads TGTGCCAGCAGTGACCCCCTTGGACAGTATTCACCCCTCCACTTT.

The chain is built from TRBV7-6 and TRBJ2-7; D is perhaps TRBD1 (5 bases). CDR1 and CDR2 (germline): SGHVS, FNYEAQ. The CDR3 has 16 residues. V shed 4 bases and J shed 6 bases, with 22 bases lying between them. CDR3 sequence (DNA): TGTGCCAGCAGCTCCCCCGCCCAAGGGATCCAGGGCGAGCAGTACTTC. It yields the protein CASSSPAQGIQGEQYF.

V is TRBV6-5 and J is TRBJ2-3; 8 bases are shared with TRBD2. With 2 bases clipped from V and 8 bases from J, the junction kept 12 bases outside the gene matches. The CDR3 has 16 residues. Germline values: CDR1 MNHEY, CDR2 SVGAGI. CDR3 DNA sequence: TGTGCCAGCAGTTACACCTTCTCGCGGGGGGCGACTACGCAGTATTTT. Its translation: CASSYTFSRGATTQYF.

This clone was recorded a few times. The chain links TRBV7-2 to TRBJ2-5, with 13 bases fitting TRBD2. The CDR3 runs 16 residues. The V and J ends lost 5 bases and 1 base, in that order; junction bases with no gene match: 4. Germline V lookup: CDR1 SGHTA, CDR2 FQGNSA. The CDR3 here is CASSLGLAGAQETQYF. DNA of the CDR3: TGTGCCAGCAGCCTCGGACTAGCGGGGGCCCAAGAGACCCAGTACTTC. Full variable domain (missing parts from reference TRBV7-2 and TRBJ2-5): GAGVSQSPSNKVTEKGKDVELRCDPISGHTALYWYRQSLGQGLEFLIYFQGNSAPDKSGLPSDRFSAERTGGSVSTLTIQRTQQEDSAVYLCASSLGLAGAQETQYFGPGTRLLVL.

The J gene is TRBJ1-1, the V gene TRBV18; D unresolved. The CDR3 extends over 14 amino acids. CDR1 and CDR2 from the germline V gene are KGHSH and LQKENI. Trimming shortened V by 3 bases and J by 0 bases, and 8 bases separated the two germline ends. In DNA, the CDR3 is TGTGCCAGCTCACCGGAGGCAATGAACACTGAAGCTTTCTTT. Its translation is CASSPEAMNTEAFF.

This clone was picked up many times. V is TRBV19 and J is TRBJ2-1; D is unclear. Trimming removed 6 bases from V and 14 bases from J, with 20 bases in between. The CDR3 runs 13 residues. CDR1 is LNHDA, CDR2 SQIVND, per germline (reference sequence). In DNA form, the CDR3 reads TGTGCCAGTAGATCCGCCCTCGACCAGGCTAAGTTCTTC. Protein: CASRSALDQAKFF.

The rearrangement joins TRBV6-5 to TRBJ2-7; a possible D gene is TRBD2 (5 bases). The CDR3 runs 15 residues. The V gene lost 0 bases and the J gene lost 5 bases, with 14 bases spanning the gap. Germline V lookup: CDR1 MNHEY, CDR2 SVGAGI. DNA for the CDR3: TGTGCCAGCAGTTACTCAAGGACTCAGTCTAACGAGCAGTACTTC. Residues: CASSYSRTQSNEQYF.